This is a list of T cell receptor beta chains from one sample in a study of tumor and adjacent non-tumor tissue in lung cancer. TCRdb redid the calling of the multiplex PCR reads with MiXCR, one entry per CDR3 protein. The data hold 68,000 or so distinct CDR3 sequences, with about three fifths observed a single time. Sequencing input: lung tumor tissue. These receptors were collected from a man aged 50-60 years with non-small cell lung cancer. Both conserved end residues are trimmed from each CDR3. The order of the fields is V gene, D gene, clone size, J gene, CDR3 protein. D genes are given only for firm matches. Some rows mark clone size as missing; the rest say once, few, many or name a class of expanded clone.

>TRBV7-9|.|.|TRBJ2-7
ASSSTDYEQY
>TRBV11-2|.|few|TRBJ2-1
ASSFGRRHGEQF
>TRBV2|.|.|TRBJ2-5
ASSEEAGLETQY
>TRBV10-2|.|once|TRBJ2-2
ASCVILDGELF
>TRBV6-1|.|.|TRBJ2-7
ASSARELYERY
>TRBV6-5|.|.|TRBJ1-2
ASSSAGASGYT
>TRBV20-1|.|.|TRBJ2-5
SAPPGQCAQETQY
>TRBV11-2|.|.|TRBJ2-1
ASSSRTPTDQF
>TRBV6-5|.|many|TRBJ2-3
ASSYSSFRGAGNTQY
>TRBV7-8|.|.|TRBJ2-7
AGSLGTFAYEQY